What follows are 23 T cell receptor beta chains derived from one specimen sequenced in a study of cytomegalovirus exposure and HLA in healthy donors. Measured with immunoSEQ multiplex PCR; TCRdb has only the in-frame clones, and not every one. This sample carries about 97,000 clones, around 96% of them seen once, and the ten largest clones take 0.89%. Sequencing used PBMCs. These receptors originate from a young woman in good health and CMV-seronegative.

The genes are TRBV5-1 and TRBJ2-1, with 12 bases matching TRBD2. V shed 3 bases, J shed 5 bases, and the junction held 3 bases outside the gene matches. The CDR3 contains 15 residues. Germline V CDR1 and CDR2: SGHRS, YFSETQ. CDR3 residues: CASSSRTSGNNEQFF. CDR3 DNA: TGCGCCAGCAGCTCGAGGACTAGCGGGAACAATGAGCAGTTCTTC.

The rearrangement links TRBV2 to TRBJ1-5; 9 bases map to TRBD1. The CDR3 runs 15 residues. Germline CDR1 is SNHLY and CDR2 is FYNNEI. Trimming took 7 bases from V and 6 from J; bases not matched to a gene: 10. DNA for the CDR3: TGTGCCAGCACCCCACGGACAGGGGATCGTCAGCCCCAGCATTTT. Its translation is CASTPRTGDRQPQHF.

CDR3 region: CASVTGTANYGYTF. CDR3 DNA sequence: TGTGCCAGTGTCACCGGGACAGCTAACTATGGCTACACCTTC. The chain combines TRBV19 with TRBJ1-2; 7 bases are a match to TRBD1. In germline, CDR1 is LNHDA, CDR2 SQIVND (reference sequence). The V segment lost 8 bases and the J segment 0 bases; nucleotides outside the gene matches: 6. The CDR3 runs to 14 residues.

V usage is TRBV27 and J usage is TRBJ2-1, with TRBD1 as a possible D gene (5 bases). CDR1 is MNHEY and CDR2 is SMNVEV in the germline V gene (reference sequence). V lost 5 bases to trimming and J lost 8 bases, with 10 bases between them. The CDR3 consists of 12 residues. The CDR3 DNA reads as TGTGCCAGCAGTCCTTCCAGGGATGAGCAGTTCTTC. It codes for CASSPSRDEQFF.

The chain carries TRBV2 and TRBJ2-4; D might be TRBD2 (5 bases). Looked up from germline, CDR1 is SNHLY and CDR2 is FYNNEI. The CDR3 totals 11 residues. The ends were cut back, 6 bases at V and 7 bases at J, with 7 bases in the middle. In DNA, the CDR3 is TGTGCCAGCAGACTAGAGAACATTCAGTACTTC. Translated: CASRLENIQYF.

The chain carries TRBV27 and TRBJ2-3, with D uncertain. V lost 5 bases and J lost 5, with 8 bases in between. CDR3 length: 12 amino acids. CDR1 is MNHEY and CDR2 is SMNVEV in the germline V gene (reference sequence). The CDR3 loop reads CASSHRLDTQYF. The CDR3 coding sequence is TGTGCCAGCAGTCATCGGTTAGATACGCAGTATTTT.

Regarding this clone: The limits of the CDR3 on the DNA are not certain, so only TCRdb's listed CDR3 is given. The CDR3 loop is CASSFGAGGYGYTF. This chain connects TRBV27 to TRBJ1-2. Germline V lookup: CDR1 MNHEY, CDR2 SMNVEV (reference sequence). Including both end residues, the CDR3 is 14 amino acids long.

The chain combines TRBV29-1 with TRBJ1-2; possible D gene TRBD1, 5 bases. The length of the CDR3 is 12 residues. Germline V lookup: CDR1 SQVTM, CDR2 ANQGSEA. V lost 7 bases and J lost 5, with 14 bases in between. The CDR3 DNA reads TGCAGCGGTGGTACAGGAGGGTATGGCTACACCTTC. This encodes CSGGTGGYGYTF.

The rearrangement links TRBV14 to TRBJ2-7, with D unclear. From germline, CDR1 is SGHDN and CDR2 FVKESK. Trimming left V 0 bases short and J 3 bases short, with 3 bases between. The CDR3 length is 12 residues. The CDR3 region is CASSQDSYEQYF. The CDR3 DNA sequence: TGTGCCAGCAGCCAAGACAGCTACGAGCAGTACTTC.

This chain connects TRBV19 to TRBJ1-1; D gene ambiguous. This CDR3 is 12 amino acids long. V was cut by 5 bases and J by 0 bases, with 4 bases left in between. Germline loops: CDR1 LNHDA, CDR2 SQIVND (reference sequence). CDR3 protein: CASSRVNTEAFF. The CDR3 DNA follows: TGTGCCAGTAGTCGGGTGAACACTGAAGCTTTCTTT.

This rearrangement joins TRBV27 to TRBJ2-1, with a tentative D call TRBD1 (5 bases). Germline V gives CDR1 MNHEY, CDR2 SMNVEV (reference sequence). This CDR3 spans 16 amino acids. Trimming cost V 3 bases and J 9 bases, with 21 bases left between them. The CDR3 loop is CASSFLDLYRTSEQFF. CDR3 nucleotide sequence: TGTGCCAGCAGTTTTCTAGACCTCTATAGGACAAGTGAGCAGTTCTTC.

The table lists this clone with a count of one. V and J are TRBV2 and TRBJ2-5; 10 bases align to TRBD1. CDR3 length: 15 amino acids. Trimming took 10 bases from V and 1 from J; bases not matched to a gene: 9. Germline V gives CDR1 SNHLY, CDR2 FYNNEI. CDR3: CATTGTGAFQETQYF. In DNA form, the CDR3 reads TGTGCCACCACGGGGACAGGGGCGTTCCAAGAGACCCAGTACTTC.

A word on this clone: An end of the junction differs from the germline gene, which may be a read error. This chain links TRBV2 with TRBJ2-7; perhaps TRBD1 as D (6 bases). The CDR3 runs to 11 residues. Per germline, CDR1 SNHLY and CDR2 FYNNEI. The CDR3 DNA is TGTGCCAGCGAGCAAGGGACAACGACGTCCTTC. Its protein is CASEQGTTTSF.

V usage is TRBV30 and J usage is TRBJ1-2; D is unresolved. The CDR3 covers 12 residues. Germline CDR1 reads GTSNPN; CDR2 reads SVGIG (reference sequence). The germline V and J ends were trimmed by 4 bases and 2 bases, with 8 bases remaining between them. For the CDR3, the DNA is TGTGCCTGGACTGTTGCGAACTATGGCTACACCTTC. Encoded protein: CAWTVANYGYTF.

The V call is TRBV4-2, the J call TRBJ2-3; 7 bases fit TRBD2. Trimming took 0 bases from V and 4 from J; bases not matched to a gene: 7. This CDR3 has 16 residues. CDR1 is LGHNA and CDR2 is YNFKEQ in the germline V gene. CDR3 sequence: CASSQERGLPPDTQYF. CDR3 DNA sequence: TGTGCCAGCAGCCAAGAGAGGGGACTACCCCCAGATACGCAGTATTTT.

The chain recombines TRBV5-1 with TRBJ2-7; maybe TRBD2 (5 bases). Trimming shortened V by 0 bases and J by 4 bases, and 11 bases separated the two germline ends. This CDR3 has 14 residues. The V gene's germline CDR1 is SGHRS and CDR2 YFSETQ. Written as DNA, the CDR3 is TGCGCCAGCAGCTTGGAGGGAGTGCGTTACGAGCAGTACTTC. Translating it yields CASSLEGVRYEQYF.

This chain joins TRBV5-5 and TRBJ2-7; the D is unclear. Between the trimmed V and J ends, which lost 2 bases and 0 bases, there was a span of 6 bases. CDR1 and CDR2 from the germline V gene are SGHKS and YYEKEE (reference sequence). This CDR3 contains 13 residues. CDR3 nucleotide sequence: TGTGCCAGCAGCTTAGAACTCTCCTACGAGCAGTACTTC. Translation: CASSLELSYEQYF.

This chain connects TRBV6-1 to TRBJ2-2; D might be TRBD2 (5 bases). There are 13 residues in the CDR3. Trimming took 7 bases from V and 8 from J, leaving 14 bases between them. Germline V lookup: CDR1 MNHNS, CDR2 SASEGT. The CDR3 region has the DNA TGTGCCAGCACCGACCGAGCGGCGGGGGAGCTGTTTTTT. The encoded protein is CASTDRAAGELFF.

This chain connects TRBV13 to TRBJ1-2; TRBD1 is a possible D gene (5 bases). Germline CDR1 and CDR2: PRHDT and FYEKMQ (reference sequence). CDR3 length: 15 amino acids. The V end lost 7 bases, the J end lost 5 bases, and 20 bases lay between the germline ends. CDR3: CASTQGKWGGYGYTF. CDR3 bases: TGTGCCAGCACCCAAGGAAAATGGGGGGGATATGGCTACACCTTC.

As for this clone: Different DNA sequences within this sample yield the same CDR3. The gene calls are TRBV6-4 and TRBJ2-3; 10 bases map to TRBD2. The CDR3 spans 15 residues. Germline trimming cut 0 bases from V and 4 bases from J; bases unmatched to any gene: 1. Per germline, CDR1 MRHNA and CDR2 SNTAGT. The CDR3 DNA follows: TGTGCCAGCAGTGACTCGAGCGGGGGGGCAGATACGCAGTATTTT. Translation gives CASSDSSGGADTQYF.

This chain joins TRBV5-4 and TRBJ2-5, with TRBD1 matching over 7 bases. The CDR3 covers 13 residues. V trimming: 4 bases; J trimming: 3 bases; junction bases outside the gene matches: 3. Germline CDR1 SGHNT, CDR2 YYREEE (reference sequence). CDR3 protein: CASSHGTEETQYF. The DNA of the CDR3 is TGTGCCAGCAGCCATGGGACAGAAGAGACCCAGTACTTC. Supplemented by reference TRBV5-4 and TRBJ2-5, the full variable domain reads ETGVTQSPTHLIKTRGQQVTLRCSSQSGHNTVSWYQQALGQGPQFIFQYYREEENGRGNFPPRFSGLQFPNYSSELNVNALELDDSALYLCASSHGTEETQYFGPGTRLLVL.

The chain couples TRBV11-3 to TRBJ1-1, with D uncertain. This CDR3 spans 12 amino acids. Germline assignment: CDR1 SGHNT and CDR2 YENEEA. V lost 1 base to trimming and J lost 5 bases, with 5 bases between them. The CDR3 nucleotides are TGTGCCAGCAGCTTAGGGGAGACTGAAGCTTTCTTT. Translating it yields CASSLGETEAFF.

V gene TRBV5-1 combines with J gene TRBJ2-1, with a possible D match to TRBD1 (5 bases). CDR1 is SGHRS, CDR2 YFSETQ, per germline. Trimming shortened V by 4 bases and J by 5 bases, and 7 bases separated the two germline ends. This CDR3 spans 12 amino acids. The CDR3: CASSIRDNEQFF. CDR3 coding DNA: TGCGCCAGCAGCATCAGGGACAATGAGCAGTTCTTC.